One sample yielded the 18 T cell receptor beta chains listed below, sequenced in a study of shared clonotypes between healthy human individuals. CD45RO-negative cells were positively selected for CCR7, leaving out terminally differentiated effector memory CD45RA+ cells. The data were produced by immunoSEQ multiplex PCR, yet TCRdb's version contains in-frame clones alone and is incomplete. The sample records just over 2,000,000 clones, approximately 95% being singletons. Sequenced: naive CD8+ T cells sorted from blood. The receptors derive from a man aged 18 to 35 in good health.

J is TRBJ2-7 and V is TRBV7-9, with 10 bases identical to TRBD2. Germline V gene data show CDR1 as SEHNR and CDR2 as FQNEAQ (reference sequence). This CDR3 has 15 residues. Trimming cost V 5 bases and J 1 base; bases outside gene matches: 5. The DNA for the CDR3 is TGTGCCAGCAGCACGCTAGCGGGGGAGTCCTACGAGCAGTACTTC. Its protein product is CASSTLAGESYEQYF.

The chain recombines TRBV13 with TRBJ2-3; TRBD2 agrees at 13 bases. The junction had 2 bases not matched to a gene; V was cut back by 0 bases and J by 2 bases. The CDR3 is 17 residues long. CDR1 and CDR2 from the germline V gene are PRHDT and FYEKMQ (reference sequence). The CDR3 bases are TGTGCCAGCAGCTTAGGTACTAGCGGGAGGGTCACAGATACGCAGTATTTT. This translates into CASSLGTSGRVTDTQYF.

The chain has TRBV18 and TRBJ1-1; TRBD1 is a possible D gene (5 bases). V lost 2 bases, J lost 2 bases, and 12 bases lay in between. The germline gives CDR1 KGHSH, CDR2 LQKENI. This CDR3 comprises 15 residues. The CDR3: CASSPSDSGNTEAFF. The CDR3 nucleotides are TGTGCCAGCTCACCATCTGACAGCGGAAACACTGAAGCTTTCTTT.

The rearrangement joins TRBV9 to TRBJ2-1; TRBD2 agrees at 11 bases. The CDR3 loop spans 16 amino acids. Germline V gives CDR1 SGDLS, CDR2 YYNGEE. Trimming cost V 0 bases and J 9 bases; bases outside gene matches: 8. DNA for the CDR3: TGTGCCAGCAGCGTAGGTAGCGGGAGGGAAGGGGGTGAGCAGTTCTTC. Translated: CASSVGSGREGGEQFF. Combining the CDR3 with reference TRBV9 and TRBJ2-1 gives the whole variable domain DSGVTQTPKHLITATGQRVTLRCSPRSGDLSVYWYQQSLDQGLQFLIQYYNGEERAKGNILERFSAQQFPDLHSELNLSSLELGDSALYFCASSVGSGREGGEQFFGPGTRLTVL.

In its sample, this clone was seen once. The V call is TRBV7-9, the J call TRBJ1-6, with a possible D match to TRBD1 (6 bases). Germline V CDR1 and CDR2: SEHNR, FQNEAQ (reference sequence). This CDR3 contains 17 residues. Trimming took 1 base from V and 5 from J, leaving 15 bases between them. DNA of the CDR3: TGTGCCAGCAGCTTAGAAGCATGGGACACCGATAATTCACCCCTCCACTTT. Amino acids: CASSLEAWDTDNSPLHF.

The rearrangement joins TRBV30 to TRBJ2-2, with D possibly being TRBD2 (5 bases). Germline-derived CDR1 and CDR2 are GTSNPN and SVGIG (reference sequence). Trimming cost V 4 bases and J 9 bases, with 9 bases left between them. This CDR3 has 11 residues. The DNA for the CDR3 is TGTGCCTGGAACAGCGGCAGGGAGCTGTTTTTT. It specifies CAWNSGRELFF.

The gene calls are TRBV28 and TRBJ2-7; TRBD2 might be the D (6 bases). Germline V gives CDR1 MDHEN, CDR2 SYDVKM. The V and J ends lost 1 base and 0 bases respectively, with 10 bases between them. The CDR3 consists of 15 residues. The CDR3 DNA reads as TGTGCCAGCAGTTTATCGGGGGTTAGCTCCTACGAGCAGTACTTC. This codes for CASSLSGVSSYEQYF.

This clone has only a few counts. At the DNA level, this CDR3 is encoded by other sequences in the same sample as well. CDR3 residues: CAWSVGTTSNQPQHF. As DNA, the CDR3 is TGTGCCTGGAGTGTCGGGACGACGAGCAATCAGCCCCAGCATTTT. V is TRBV30 and J is TRBJ1-5, with D tentatively TRBD1 (5 bases). Germline CDR1 is GTSNPN and CDR2 is SVGIG (reference sequence). The CDR3 totals 15 residues. The germline V and J ends were trimmed by 0 bases and 1 base, with 10 bases remaining between them.

The genes are TRBV29-1 and TRBJ2-7; 12 positions agree with TRBD2. This CDR3 has 16 residues. Germline V CDR1 and CDR2: SQVTM, ANQGSEA. V lost 1 base and J lost 2; bases outside the gene matches: 6. Here the CDR3 DNA reads TGCAGCGTTGAAGGGGGGACTAGCGGGTCCACCTACGAGCAGTACTTC. It codes for CSVEGGTSGSTYEQYF.

This sequence joins TRBV13 and TRBJ2-1, with D unclear. CDR3 length: 14 amino acids. Trimming removed 4 bases at V and 2 bases at J, with 9 bases between. Germline CDR1 reads PRHDT; CDR2 reads FYEKMQ (reference sequence). This chain's CDR3 is CASSSLRPYNEQFF. CDR3 coding DNA: TGTGCCAGCAGCTCCCTACGGCCCTACAATGAGCAGTTCTTC. Full variable domain (outside the CDR3, taken from reference TRBV13 and TRBJ2-1): AAGVIQSPRHLIKEKRETATLKCYPIPRHDTVYWYQQGPGQDPQFLISFYEKMQSDKGSIPDRFSAQQFSDYHSELNMSSLELGDSALYFCASSSLRPYNEQFFGPGTRLTVL.

With regard to this clone: The same CDR3 also results from other DNA sequences found in this sample. V is TRBV30 and J is TRBJ2-7; no reliable D call. The CDR3 consists of 11 residues. Looked up from germline, CDR1 is GTSNPN and CDR2 is SVGIG (reference sequence). Trimming shortened V by 0 bases and J by 6 bases, and 6 bases separated the two germline ends. The chain's CDR3 is CAWSVSAEQYF. The CDR3 DNA sequence: TGTGCCTGGAGTGTTTCAGCCGAGCAGTACTTC.

To note about this clone: The identical CDR3 is also encoded by other nucleotide sequences in the sample. The rearrangement links TRBV18 to TRBJ2-7; D uncertain. V lost 6 bases to trimming and J lost 0 bases, with 6 bases between them. Germline V gene sequence: CDR1 KGHSH, CDR2 LQKENI. The CDR3 loop spans 12 amino acids. CDR3 protein: CASSSDSYEQYF. CDR3 coding DNA: TGTGCCAGCTCCTCTGACTCCTACGAGCAGTACTTC.

Worth noting for this clone: Other nucleotide sequences in the sample specify the same CDR3. The chain couples TRBV7-3 to TRBJ1-1; D not resolved. V was shortened by 1 base and J by 2 bases, with 8 bases between the two germline ends. This CDR3 is built from 14 residues. CDR1 and CDR2 (germline): SGHTA, FQGTGA. The chain's CDR3 is CASSLMAANTEAFF. In DNA form, the CDR3 reads TGTGCCAGCAGCTTAATGGCAGCCAACACTGAAGCTTTCTTT.

The genes are TRBV2 and TRBJ1-1, with D possibly matching TRBD1 (5 bases). CDR1 and CDR2 from the germline V gene are SNHLY and FYNNEI. The CDR3 is 13 amino acids. V lost 0 bases, J lost 6 bases, and 8 bases lay in between. CDR3 bases: TGTGCCAGCAGTGAAGCGGAGGGGCCTGAAGCTTTCTTT. This translates into CASSEAEGPEAFF.

This chain joins TRBV27 and TRBJ1-4; D ambiguous. Per germline, CDR1 MNHEY and CDR2 SMNVEV (reference sequence). The V end was cut by 3 bases, the J end by 4 bases, with 6 bases between. The CDR3 has 13 amino acids. The CDR3 is CASSFEFNEKLFF. The CDR3 DNA sequence: TGTGCCAGCAGTTTTGAATTTAATGAAAAACTGTTTTTT.

On this clone itself: A junction end diverges from the germline sequence, so it may reflect a read error. The V and J genes are TRBV7-7 and TRBJ2-3; weak D call: TRBD2 (6 bases). From germline, CDR1 is SSHAT and CDR2 FNYEAQ (reference sequence). CDR3 length: 16 amino acids. The CDR3 spells CASSPGLSGHTDTQYF. Written as DNA, the CDR3 is TGTGCTAGCAGCCCCGGATTGAGCGGGCACACAGATACGCAGTATTTT.

This chain joins TRBV23-1 and TRBJ1-1; D is uncertain. TRBV23-1 is flagged as an ORF with uncertain function. The CDR3 is 12 residues long. Here the CDR3 DNA reads TGCGCAAGGAAGGCGCCTGGAACTGAAGCTTTCTTT. Translating gives CARKAPGTEAFF.

The gene calls are TRBV4-3 and TRBJ1-3; D uncertain. The germline V gene has CDR1 LGHNA and CDR2 YSLEER. The V and J ends lost 0 bases and 4 bases respectively, with 7 bases between them. The CDR3 has 14 residues. CDR3 protein: CASSQDVVGNTIYF. For the CDR3, the DNA is TGCGCCAGCAGCCAAGATGTCGTCGGAAACACCATATATTTT.